Below, 29 T cell receptor beta chains from the same sample are listed, as sequenced in a study of T cells in Graves' hyperthyroidism and ophthalmopathy. RNA transcripts yielded amplified TCR beta CDR3 regions. HTBI primers were used for first-round RT-PCR of the TCR CDR3. MiXCR, run by TCRdb on the multiplex PCR reads, gives a single entry per CDR3 protein. Of some 650,000 distinct CDR3 sequences in the sample, about a sixth are singletons; the top ten hold around 3.5%. Sequencing input: blood. The receptors were sampled from a woman in her thirties or forties with Graves' ophthalmopathy.

This clonotype has just a few counts. The chain employs TRBV10-3 and TRBJ2-1; TRBD2 matches at 12 bases. Germline values: CDR1 ENHRY, CDR2 SYGVKD. The CDR3 runs 17 residues. Trimming removed 4 bases from V and 9 bases from J; junction bases left unmatched: 13. For the CDR3, the DNA is TGTGCCATCAGTGGACTAGCGGGGGCACACATTGGAAGTGAGCAGTTCTTC. This sequence encodes CAISGLAGAHIGSEQFF.

This clonotype came up many times. This chain links TRBV20-1 with TRBJ2-1; no firm D call. Germline V lookup: CDR1 DFQATT, CDR2 SNEGSKA (reference sequence). This CDR3 comprises 13 residues. The V end lost 1 base, the J end lost 6 bases, and 10 bases lay between the germline ends. The CDR3 DNA is TGCAGTGCTAGAGGATTAACTTTCAATGAGCAGTTCTTC. This encodes CSARGLTFNEQFF.

This clonotype was detected many times. CDR3 sequence (DNA): TGCGCCAGCAGCTGCAGGAACAACTACGAGCAGTACTTC. Encoded protein: CASSCRNNYEQYF. V and J are TRBV5-1 and TRBJ2-7; D gene ambiguous. Per the germline V gene, CDR1 is SGHRS and CDR2 is YFSETQ. V dropped 3 bases and J dropped 3 bases, with 10 bases sitting between them. The CDR3 runs 13 residues.

The rearrangement uses TRBV6-1 and TRBJ1-5; 8 bases are a match to TRBD1. V shed 6 bases, J shed 5 bases, and the junction held 9 bases outside the gene matches. The CDR3 contains 15 residues. Per the germline V gene, CDR1 is MNHNS and CDR2 is SASEGT. The CDR3 DNA reads as TGTGCCAGCAGCCCTGGACAGGGAAGGGATCAGCCCCAGCATTTT. Translating it yields CASSPGQGRDQPQHF.

Concerning this clonotype itself: This clone may be a read error of a much larger clone one base away. This chain links TRBV11-2 with TRBJ2-3; a possible D gene is TRBD2 (6 bases). Trimming shortened V by 0 bases and J by 10 bases, and 14 bases separated the two germline ends. This CDR3 has 14 amino acids. Germline V gene data show CDR1 as SGHAT and CDR2 as FQNNGV. The CDR3 DNA reads TGTGCCAGCAGCTTAGAACTAACGGGAGTGGCGCAGTATTTT. This encodes CASSLELTGVAQYF.

The V call is TRBV4-1, the J call TRBJ2-7; possibly TRBD2 for D (6 bases). Germline assignment: CDR1 MGHRA and CDR2 YSYEKL. The CDR3 is made up of 15 amino acids. V was cut by 3 bases and J by 3 bases, with 15 bases left in between. The CDR3 sequence: CASSQTGLDDYEQYF. The CDR3 DNA sequence: TGCGCCAGCAGCCAGACGGGACTCGACGACTACGAGCAGTACTTC.

DNA of the CDR3: TGCGCCAGCAGCCTCACAGCGGCTTTAGATGAAGCTTTCTTT. Its protein is CASSLTAALDEAFF. The genes are TRBV4-1 and TRBJ1-1; no clear D. Trimming took 4 bases from V and 7 from J, leaving 16 bases between them. Germline-derived CDR1 and CDR2 are MGHRA and YSYEKL. The CDR3 runs 14 residues.

This chain connects TRBV20-1 to TRBJ2-5, with a weak D call TRBD2 (6 bases). The ends were cut back, 2 bases at V and 2 bases at J, with 9 bases in the middle. The CDR3 length is 13 residues. CDR1 and CDR2 (germline): DFQATT, SNEGSKA (reference sequence). The CDR3 here is CSARLGLQETQYF. The DNA for the CDR3 is TGCAGTGCTAGATTGGGACTGCAAGAGACCCAGTACTTC.

Only a few counts were recorded for this clonotype. V gene TRBV28 combines with J gene TRBJ1-6; no reliable D call. Germline values: CDR1 MDHEN, CDR2 SYDVKM. This CDR3 has 15 amino acids. The germline V and J ends were trimmed by 3 bases and 5 bases, with 11 bases remaining between them. As DNA, the CDR3 is TGTGCCAGCAGTTTTGAGGGCAGAAATAATTCACCCCTCCACTTT. Protein sequence: CASSFEGRNNSPLHF. The complete variable domain, with remaining parts taken from reference TRBV28 and TRBJ1-6, reads DVKVTQSSRYLVKRTGEKVFLECVQDMDHENMFWYRQDPGLGLRLIYFSYDVKMKEKGDIPEGYSVSREKKERFSLILESASTNQTSMYLCASSFEGRNNSPLHFGNGTRLTVT.

The CDR3 is CASSLDGTGPQETQYF. CDR3 coding DNA: TGTGCCAGCAGCTTAGACGGGACAGGGCCTCAAGAGACCCAGTACTTC. The rearrangement uses TRBV11-2 and TRBJ2-5; 9 bases are shared with TRBD1. The CDR3 totals 16 residues. The V gene end was trimmed by 0 bases and the J gene end by 2 bases; junction bases not matched to a gene: 4. CDR1 is SGHAT, CDR2 FQNNGV, per germline.

Points on this clonotype: With a much larger clone just one base away, this may be a read error. The J gene is TRBJ1-6, the V gene TRBV28, with TRBD1 matching over 9 bases. The V gene end was trimmed by 5 bases and the J gene end by 7 bases; junction bases not matched to a gene: 9. The CDR3 covers 16 residues. CDR1 is MDHEN and CDR2 is SYDVKM in the germline V gene. CDR3 loop: CASSHPGTGSNSPLHF. The CDR3 coding sequence is TGTGCCAGCAGTCATCCCGGGACAGGGTCGAATTCACCCCTCCACTTT.

This clonotype was observed once. The J gene is TRBJ2-2, the V gene TRBV7-9; D remains unclear. Looked up from germline, CDR1 is SEHNR and CDR2 is FQNEAQ (reference sequence). Trimming pared 1 base from V and 9 bases from J, leaving 9 bases between. The length of the CDR3 is 13 residues. CDR3 protein: CASSLGLDRELFF. The CDR3 DNA sequence: TGTGCCAGCAGCTTAGGACTGGACCGGGAGCTGTTTTTT.

V and J are TRBV3-1 and TRBJ1-4; 9 bases are a match to TRBD1. Germline V CDR1 and CDR2: LGHDT, YNNKEL (reference sequence). The CDR3 length is 17 residues. V shed 0 bases and J 9 bases; nucleotides not matched to a gene: 11. CDR3 region: CASSQDLSGQGFKKLFF. The CDR3, as DNA: TGTGCCAGCAGCCAAGACCTCTCAGGACAGGGGTTTAAAAAACTGTTTTTT.

This clonotype was counted at least ten times. This chain uses TRBV5-1 with TRBJ2-1, with 11 nucleotides matching TRBD2. V gave up 4 bases and J gave up 7 bases; unmatched junction bases: 10. The V gene's germline CDR1 is SGHRS and CDR2 YFSETQ. The CDR3 length is 16 residues. CDR3 amino acids: CASSPSGVAGGNEQFF. As DNA, the CDR3 is TGCGCCAGCAGCCCCAGTGGGGTAGCGGGGGGGAATGAGCAGTTCTTC.

This chain connects TRBV9 to TRBJ2-1; a weak D match, TRBD2 (6 bases). CDR3 length: 15 amino acids. V was cut by 0 bases and J by 3 bases, with 10 bases left in between. The germline V gene has CDR1 SGDLS and CDR2 YYNGEE. Here the CDR3 reads CASSVAVTSYNEQFF. CDR3 nucleotides: TGTGCCAGCAGCGTAGCTGTGACTAGCTACAATGAGCAGTTCTTC. The full variable domain, its missing parts supplied by reference TRBV9 and TRBJ2-1, is DSGVTQTPKHLITATGQRVTLRCSPRSGDLSVYWYQQSLDQGLQFLIQYYNGEERAKGNILERFSAQQFPDLHSELNLSSLELGDSALYFCASSVAVTSYNEQFFGPGTRLTVL.

Many counts were recorded for this clonotype. The rearrangement links TRBV3-1 to TRBJ1-4, with D uncertain. The CDR3 is made up of 16 amino acids. V lost 1 base and J lost 4, with 13 bases in between. Germline CDR1 is LGHDT and CDR2 is YNNKEL (reference sequence). This chain's CDR3 is CASSQVQPWVNEKLFF. As DNA, the CDR3 is TGTGCCAGCAGCCAAGTCCAACCCTGGGTTAATGAAAAACTGTTTTTT.

This clonotype was seen only a few times. Its ends do not fully match the called genes, so a read error is possible. J is TRBJ1-2 and V is TRBV30; TRBD1 matches at 11 bases. The V gene's germline CDR1 is GTSNPN and CDR2 SVGIG (reference sequence). This CDR3 is 13 amino acids long. CDR3 loop: CAWTRTGGIGYTF. The DNA of the CDR3 is TGTGCTTGGACACGGACAGGGGGCATTGGCTACACCTTC.

The J gene is TRBJ1-6, the V gene TRBV7-9; TRBD1 might be the D (5 bases). Germline CDR1 reads SEHNR; CDR2 reads FQNEAQ (reference sequence). Trimming shortened V by 1 base and J by 7 bases, and 11 bases separated the two germline ends. This CDR3 comprises 15 residues. CDR3 sequence reads: CASSLGDAGNSPLHF. The DNA of the CDR3 is TGTGCCAGCAGCTTAGGGGACGCAGGGAATTCACCCCTCCACTTT. Using reference TRBV7-9 and TRBJ1-6 for the parts outside the CDR3, the full variable domain is DTGVSQNPRHKITKRGQNVTFRCDPISEHNRLYWYRQTLGQGPEFLTYFQNEAQLEKSRLLSDRFSAERPKGSFSTLEIQRTEQGDSAMYLCASSLGDAGNSPLHFGNGTRLTVT.

This clonotype was recorded many times. V usage is TRBV10-3 and J usage is TRBJ2-7; D is ambiguous. The CDR3 is made up of 14 amino acids. The V end lost 6 bases, the J end lost 3 bases, and 15 bases lay between the germline ends. Germline loops: CDR1 ENHRY, CDR2 SYGVKD. CDR3 bases: TGTGCCATCAGGACGCACGGGCCTATCTACGAGCAGTACTTC. This gives the protein CAIRTHGPIYEQYF.

This chain joins TRBV28 and TRBJ2-1; 9 positions agree with TRBD1. The V gene end was trimmed by 6 bases and the J gene end by 7 bases; junction bases not matched to a gene: 10. CDR3 length: 15 amino acids. Per the germline V gene, CDR1 is MDHEN and CDR2 is SYDVKM. Written as DNA, the CDR3 is TGTGCCAGCAGATCCCAGGGACAGGGAGAAAATGAGCAGTTCTTC. It is translated as CASRSQGQGENEQFF.

This clonotype was picked up many times. The chain carries TRBV28 and TRBJ2-3, with D perhaps matching TRBD1 or TRBD2 (5 bases each). V was pared by 4 bases and J by 2 bases, with 13 bases between. Per germline, CDR1 MDHEN and CDR2 SYDVKM. This CDR3 comprises 15 residues. This CDR3 reads CASSSFMGVTDTQYF. CDR3 in DNA: TGTGCCAGCAGTTCGTTTATGGGGGTCACAGATACGCAGTATTTT. Using reference TRBV28 and TRBJ2-3 for the parts outside the CDR3, the full variable domain is DVKVTQSSRYLVKRTGEKVFLECVQDMDHENMFWYRQDPGLGLRLIYFSYDVKMKEKGDIPEGYSVSREKKERFSLILESASTNQTSMYLCASSSFMGVTDTQYFGPGTRLTVL.

This clonotype was detected ten times or more. The chain joins TRBV28 to TRBJ2-7; D possibly corresponds to TRBD2 (6 bases). CDR1 is MDHEN and CDR2 is SYDVKM in the germline V gene. V lost 4 bases and J 2 bases, leaving 15 bases between the germline ends. The CDR3 runs to 15 residues. CDR3 DNA sequence: TGTGCCAGCAGTTCAGGTAGCGGTACCCCCTACGAGCAGTACTTC. It is translated as CASSSGSGTPYEQYF. The whole variable domain, filled in from reference TRBV28 and TRBJ2-7, reads DVKVTQSSRYLVKRTGEKVFLECVQDMDHENMFWYRQDPGLGLRLIYFSYDVKMKEKGDIPEGYSVSREKKERFSLILESASTNQTSMYLCASSSGSGTPYEQYFGPGTRLTVT.

Only a few counts were recorded for this clonotype. The V gene is TRBV10-3, the J gene TRBJ2-5, with 7 bases identical to TRBD2. The trim removed 2 bases at V and 2 bases at J, leaving 5 bases unmatched. In germline, CDR1 is ENHRY, CDR2 SYGVKD. The CDR3 runs to 15 residues. The DNA of the CDR3 is TGTGCCATCAGTGAGAGCGGGGCGGCTCAAGAGACCCAGTACTTC. It translates to CAISESGAAQETQYF.

Of note for this clonotype: A much bigger clone sits one base away, suggesting this may be a read error. The chain recombines TRBV29-1 with TRBJ2-3, with D perhaps TRBD1 (5 bases). CDR1 is SQVTM, CDR2 ANQGSEA, per germline. The CDR3 sequence is 13 residues long. The CDR3 region is CSVEQGGTHTQYF. As DNA, the CDR3 is TGCAGCGTTGAACAGGGTGGCACACATACGCAGTATTTT.

The sample holds many counts of this clonotype. The rearrangement links TRBV5-1 to TRBJ2-7; no firm D call. Per germline, CDR1 SGHRS and CDR2 YFSETQ. CDR3 size: 16 residues. The V end lost 1 base, the J end lost 7 bases, and 21 bases lay between the germline ends. CDR3 loop: CASSLSGGTPTREQYF. In DNA, the CDR3 is TGCGCCAGCAGCTTGTCGGGCGGAACCCCAACGAGGGAGCAGTACTTC.

This clonotype was detected only a few times. The CDR3 DNA sequence: TGTGCCAGCAACCCCGGGGGGGGCACAGATACGCAGTATTTT. Residues: CASNPGGGTDTQYF. The V call is TRBV6-2 or TRBV6-3, the J call TRBJ2-3; 8 bases are a match to TRBD2. V dropped 7 bases and J dropped 1; count of bases not matched to a gene: 4. The CDR3 runs 14 residues. Germline V CDR1 and CDR2: MNHEY, SVGEGT.

The sample holds a few counts of this clonotype. CDR3 protein: CASSLQGDSNQPQHF. The CDR3 DNA reads as TGCGCCAGCAGCCTACAGGGAGATAGCAATCAGCCCCAGCATTTT. This chain connects TRBV5-1 to TRBJ1-5; D perhaps matches TRBD1 (6 bases). V lost 4 bases to trimming and J lost 0 bases, with 11 bases between them. The V gene's germline CDR1 is SGHRS and CDR2 YFSETQ. This CDR3 has 15 amino acids. Filled out from reference TRBV5-1 and TRBJ1-5, the complete variable domain reads KAGVTQTPRYLIKTRGQQVTLSCSPISGHRSVSWYQQTPGQGLQFLFEYFSETQRNKGNFPGRFSGRQFSNSRSEMNVSTLELGDSALYLCASSLQGDSNQPQHFGDGTRLSIL.

This clonotype was detected ten times or more. The chain employs TRBV7-8 and TRBJ1-5, with 7 positions matching TRBD1. The CDR3 is 15 amino acids. Germline V CDR1 and CDR2: SGHVS, FQNEAQ. The J segment lost 1 base and the V segment lost 3 bases, leaving 3 bases of the junction unmatched. The CDR3 spells CASSFRRGSNQPQHF. In nucleotides, the CDR3 is TGTGCCAGCAGCTTCCGCAGGGGGAGCAATCAGCCCCAGCATTTT. Combining the CDR3 with reference TRBV7-8 and TRBJ1-5 gives the whole variable domain GAGVSQSPRYKVAKRGQDVALRCDPISGHVSLFWYQQALGQGPEFLTYFQNEAQLDKSGLPSDRFFAERPEGSVSTLKIQRTQQEDSAVYLCASSFRRGSNQPQHFGDGTRLSIL.

This clonotype occurred many times. The chain recombines TRBV3-1 with TRBJ2-3, with D perhaps TRBD1 or TRBD2 (6 bases each). CDR1 LGHDT and CDR2 YNNKEL come from the germline V gene (reference sequence). The CDR3 runs 13 residues. The ends were cut back, 4 bases at V and 5 bases at J, with 10 bases in the middle. The CDR3 coding sequence is TGTGCCAGCAGCCCCAGGGGAGGAGATACGCAGTATTTT. This codes for CASSPRGGDTQYF.